This TCR beta chain comes out of a study of blood T cells in healthy people across ages. V lost 2 bases and J 1 base, leaving 11 bases between the germline ends. This CDR3 has 15 residues. Germline CDR1 is SEHNR and CDR2 is FQNEAQ (reference sequence). Combining a sample-barcoded 5' primer with a J-beta primer mix, a second PCR ran for roughly 7 to 12 cycles. One entry per CDR3 protein, called by TCRdb with MiXCR from the 5' RACE reads. Seen here are 900,000 to 950,000 distinct CDR3 sequences, 29% observed once, and the top ten hold roughly 10%. These data were also filed under a second study, of T cells of mothers and their children.

This rearrangement joins TRBV7-9 to TRBJ1-1; D is uncertain. The sample comprised blood. This TCR was recovered from a woman aged 40 to 55 in good health. The CDR3 DNA reads as TGTGCCAGCAGCTTACAGATGTCGAGGAACACTGAAGCTTTCTTT. Its translation: CASSLQMSRNTEAFF.